The 26 T cell receptor beta chains listed next were all sequenced from one sample in a study of cytomegalovirus exposure and HLA in healthy donors. The PCR made use of 60 Vbeta and 13 Jbeta primers. Generated by immunoSEQ multiplex PCR, the TCRdb table keeps only in-frame clones and is missing some. The sample consists of some 170,000 clones, about four fifths of them appearing once. The sequenced sample consisted of PBMCs. The receptor set was obtained from a woman in her thirties in good health and CMV-seropositive.

V usage is TRBV19 and J usage is TRBJ1-1, with 12 bases lining up with TRBD1. The germline gives CDR1 LNHDA, CDR2 SQIVND (reference sequence). J lost 1 base, V lost 5 bases, and 8 bases had no gene match. The length of the CDR3 is 17 residues. In DNA form, the CDR3 reads TGTGCCAGTAGTTGGGACCGGGACAGGGGGCGGAACACTGAAGCTTTCTTT. Protein: CASSWDRDRGRNTEAFF.

This clone was recorded only once. The V call is TRBV4-1, the J call TRBJ2-7; 8 bases line up with TRBD1. Germline V gene data show CDR1 as MGHRA and CDR2 as YSYEKL. V trimming: 0 bases; J trimming: 3 bases; junction bases outside the gene matches: 4. The CDR3 consists of 15 residues. The CDR3 DNA reads as TGCGCCAGCAGCCAAGACCCCACAGGGGGCTACGAGCAGTACTTC. Translating gives CASSQDPTGGYEQYF.

V gene TRBV5-1 combines with J gene TRBJ1-5; 7 bases map to TRBD1. CDR3 size: 14 residues. Per germline, CDR1 SGHRS and CDR2 YFSETQ. The ends lost 3 bases at V and 7 bases at J; junction bases unmatched: 7. The CDR3 DNA sequence: TGCGCCAGCAGCTCTACAGGGGCCCACCAGCCCCAGCATTTT. Its translation: CASSSTGAHQPQHF.

The chain links TRBV6-5 to TRBJ1-3; D might be TRBD1 (5 bases). Trimming removed 6 bases from V and 0 bases from J, with 12 bases in between. This CDR3 region has 15 residues. In germline, CDR1 is MNHEY, CDR2 SVGAGI. CDR3 nucleotides: TGTGCCAGCAGCTTCACACAGGTCTCTGGAAACACCATATATTTT. It codes for CASSFTQVSGNTIYF.

The chain carries TRBV7-2 and TRBJ2-5; 10 bases are shared with TRBD1. The CDR3 has 15 amino acids. The germline gives CDR1 SGHTA, CDR2 FQGNSA. V lost 2 bases to trimming and J lost 3 bases; unmatched junction nucleotides: 3. CDR3 in DNA: TGTGCCAGCAGCTTAAGACAGGGGGCTGAAGAGACCCAGTACTTC. Protein sequence: CASSLRQGAEETQYF.

The CDR3 region has the DNA TGTGCCAGCAGTTTACTCGACTATGGCTACACCTTC. Protein sequence: CASSLLDYGYTF. The chain combines TRBV28 with TRBJ1-2; D gene uncertain. Germline V CDR1 and CDR2: MDHEN, SYDVKM. The CDR3 is made up of 12 amino acids. V lost 2 bases, J lost 3 bases, and 4 bases lay in between.

The chain recombines TRBV5-5 with TRBJ2-2, with 9 bases aligning to TRBD2. The ends lost 0 bases at V and 5 bases at J; junction bases unmatched: 5. The CDR3 consists of 16 residues. CDR1 SGHKS and CDR2 YYEKEE come from the germline V gene (reference sequence). The CDR3 bases are TGTGCCAGCAGCTTGGTCCAGCGGGGGGATACCGGGGAGCTGTTTTTT. It translates to CASSLVQRGDTGELFF.

This clone appeared a single time. CDR3 bases: TGTGCCACCAGCCTAAGGGACAGGAACTACGAGCAGTACTTC. Translated: CATSLRDRNYEQYF. V usage is TRBV15 and J usage is TRBJ2-5; 8 bases are shared with TRBD1. With the DNA end fitting TRBJ2-7 better, the J assignment may be wrong. CDR1 and CDR2 (germline): LNHNV, YYDKDF (reference sequence). This CDR3 is 14 amino acids long.

The chain uses TRBV6-5 and TRBJ1-1, with TRBD1 identical over 10 bases. The CDR3 is 16 amino acids. With 2 bases clipped from V and 6 bases from J, the junction kept 9 bases outside the gene matches. Germline CDR1 is MNHEY and CDR2 is SVGAGI. The CDR3 region is CASSYHSPGQGSEAFF. The CDR3 DNA follows: TGTGCCAGCAGTTACCACTCTCCGGGACAGGGGTCTGAAGCTTTCTTT.

The chain combines TRBV19 with TRBJ2-7, with D tentatively TRBD1 (5 bases). Deletions cut 4 bases from V and 5 bases from J, with 18 bases between. The CDR3 is 15 amino acids. Per germline, CDR1 LNHDA and CDR2 SQIVND (reference sequence). In DNA form, the CDR3 reads TGTGCCAGTAGTAGCGTAGGCGCAGGGAAGGACGAGCAGTACTTC. Encoded protein: CASSSVGAGKDEQYF.

The chain recombines TRBV10-3 with TRBJ2-1; TRBD1 matches at 7 bases. V lost 6 bases, J lost 0 bases, and 11 bases stayed unmatched. The germline gives CDR1 ENHRY, CDR2 SYGVKD. The CDR3 is 17 amino acids. The CDR3: CAISDLQGSRSYNEQFF. The CDR3 region has the DNA TGTGCCATCAGCGACTTACAGGGGTCCCGCTCCTACAATGAGCAGTTCTTC.

V usage is TRBV29-1 and J usage is TRBJ2-5, with 9 bases fitting TRBD1. This CDR3 has 12 residues. J gave up 5 bases and V 7 bases, and 5 bases lay outside the gene matches. Per germline, CDR1 SQVTM and CDR2 ANQGSEA. The CDR3 protein is CSAQDRGETQYF. The CDR3 DNA is TGCAGCGCTCAGGACAGGGGTGAGACCCAGTACTTC. Looking up the rest from reference TRBV29-1 and TRBJ2-5 gives the full variable domain: SAVISQKPSRDICQRGTSLTIQCQVDSQVTMMFWYRQQPGQSLTLIATANQGSEATYESGFVIDKFPISRPNLTFSTLTVSNMSPEDSSIYLCSAQDRGETQYFGPGTRLLVL.

The rearrangement links TRBV5-1 to TRBJ2-1; 7 bases match TRBD1. With V trimmed by 1 base and J by 0 bases, 10 bases remained unmatched. Germline CDR1 reads SGHRS; CDR2 reads YFSETQ. CDR3 length: 18 residues. The CDR3 reads CASSLSPSTGSSYNEQFF. The CDR3 coding sequence is TGCGCCAGCAGCTTGTCCCCGTCGACAGGGAGCTCCTACAATGAGCAGTTCTTC. Looking up the rest from reference TRBV5-1 and TRBJ2-1 gives the full variable domain: KAGVTQTPRYLIKTRGQQVTLSCSPISGHRSVSWYQQTPGQGLQFLFEYFSETQRNKGNFPGRFSGRQFSNSRSEMNVSTLELGDSALYLCASSLSPSTGSSYNEQFFGPGTRLTVL.

The V call is TRBV5-5, the J call TRBJ1-2; D is undetermined. CDR3 length equals 12 residues. Germline CDR1 SGHKS, CDR2 YYEKEE (reference sequence). V was pared by 4 bases and J by 9 bases, with 13 bases between. CDR3 residues: CASSPEPRSYTF. The CDR3, as DNA: TGTGCCAGCAGCCCGGAACCCAGGAGCTACACCTTC.

The genes are TRBV7-9 and TRBJ1-1; D may be TRBD1 (6 bases). Trimming took off 5 bases at V and 0 bases at J, with 13 bases between the two ends. The germline V gene has CDR1 SEHNR and CDR2 FQNEAQ (reference sequence). The CDR3 is 15 residues long. The CDR3 here is CASSPGTPMNTEAFF. DNA for the CDR3: TGTGCCAGCAGCCCCGGGACACCGATGAACACTGAAGCTTTCTTT.

This rearrangement joins TRBV6-1 to TRBJ1-5; no definite D call. V lost 0 bases, J lost 9 bases, and 15 bases lay in between. This CDR3 region has 15 residues. CDR1 and CDR2 (germline): MNHNS, SASEGT. This chain's CDR3 is CASSEATGFPGPQHF. CDR3 DNA: TGTGCCAGCAGTGAAGCCACCGGGTTCCCTGGGCCCCAGCATTTT.

V is TRBV28 and J is TRBJ2-7, with TRBD1 matching 8 bases. CDR3 length: 15 residues. V trimming: 5 bases; J trimming: 4 bases; junction bases outside the gene matches: 10. Germline-derived CDR1 and CDR2 are MDHEN and SYDVKM. The CDR3 sequence is CASSPTGGGRYEQYF. The CDR3 nucleotides read TGTGCCAGCAGTCCCACAGGGGGTGGTCGGTACGAGCAGTACTTC.

This rearrangement joins TRBV5-4 to TRBJ2-7; TRBD1 agrees at 7 bases. This CDR3 region has 14 residues. The trim removed 1 base at V and 6 bases at J, leaving 7 bases unmatched. Germline V gene lookup returns CDR1 SGHNT and CDR2 YYREEE (reference sequence). For the CDR3, the DNA is TGTGCCAGCAGCTTGAGGGACAGATTCCCCGAGCAGTACTTC. Residues: CASSLRDRFPEQYF. Full variable domain (rest looked up from reference TRBV5-4 and TRBJ2-7): ETGVTQSPTHLIKTRGQQVTLRCSSQSGHNTVSWYQQALGQGPQFIFQYYREEENGRGNFPPRFSGLQFPNYSSELNVNALELDDSALYLCASSLRDRFPEQYFGPGTRLTVT.

The J gene is TRBJ2-1, the V gene TRBV7-9; TRBD1 is a possible D gene (6 bases). The germline CDR1 and CDR2 sequences are SEHNR and FQNEAQ (reference sequence). Trimming removed 10 bases from V and 3 bases from J, with 13 bases in between. The CDR3 runs to 13 residues. The CDR3 DNA is TGTGCCACCCGCCGGGACAACTACAATGAGCAGTTCTTC. The encoded protein is CATRRDNYNEQFF.

The rearrangement joins TRBV5-1 to TRBJ2-7, with a possible D match to TRBD1 (6 bases). CDR3 length: 13 amino acids. Germline V CDR1 and CDR2: SGHRS, YFSETQ. Trimming left V 1 base short and J 6 bases short, with 11 bases between. The CDR3 nucleotides are TGCGCCAGCAGCTTGTCGGGACACCGCGAGCAGTACTTC. It translates to CASSLSGHREQYF.

The rearrangement uses TRBV7-3 and TRBJ2-3; TRBD1 agrees at 9 bases. The CDR3 covers 15 residues. V lost 8 bases and J lost 0; bases outside the gene matches: 6. Germline-derived CDR1 and CDR2 are SGHTA and FQGTGA. CDR3 in DNA: TGTGCCAGCGGGACAGGGACGCCTAGCACAGATACGCAGTATTTT. It specifies CASGTGTPSTDTQYF.

J is TRBJ2-5 and V is TRBV27; perhaps TRBD1 as D (5 bases). The germline CDR1 and CDR2 sequences are MNHEY and SMNVEV (reference sequence). The CDR3 consists of 14 residues. The V end was cut by 5 bases, the J end by 1 base, with 11 bases between. DNA for the CDR3: TGTGCCAGCAGTCCCATGGACACCCAAGAGACCCAGTACTTC. This sequence encodes CASSPMDTQETQYF.

This clone was observed a few times. The chain employs TRBV5-4 and TRBJ2-7, with D uncertain. The CDR3 loop spans 11 amino acids. Germline V gene data show CDR1 as SGHNT and CDR2 as YYREEE (reference sequence). V lost 4 bases and J lost 6, with 8 bases in between. DNA for the CDR3: TGTGCCAGCAGCATTGACACCGAGCAGTACTTC. It translates to CASSIDTEQYF.

The rearrangement joins TRBV28 to TRBJ1-1; 7 nucleotides agree with TRBD1. CDR1 MDHEN and CDR2 SYDVKM come from the germline V gene. The CDR3 length is 16 residues. The trim removed 5 bases at V and 3 bases at J, leaving 12 bases unmatched. The DNA for the CDR3 is TGTGCCAGCAGTGTGCGGGGCTTAACAGGGGACACTGAAGCTTTCTTT. Translating it yields CASSVRGLTGDTEAFF.

The chain combines TRBV28 with TRBJ1-2, with TRBD1 identical over 8 bases. This CDR3 is 14 amino acids long. CDR1 and CDR2 from the germline V gene are MDHEN and SYDVKM. V lost 5 bases to trimming and J lost 4 bases; unmatched junction nucleotides: 6. Written as DNA, the CDR3 is TGTGCCAGCAGTCCGGACAGGGAGGCCTATGGCTACACCTTC. Its translation is CASSPDREAYGYTF.

This chain joins TRBV9 and TRBJ2-6; maybe TRBD2 (5 bases). CDR1 is SGDLS and CDR2 is YYNGEE in the germline V gene. This CDR3 has 15 amino acids. V lost 1 base to trimming and J lost 4 bases, with 9 bases between them. CDR3 amino acids: CASSVSPGGANVLTF. Written as DNA, the CDR3 is TGTGCCAGCAGCGTATCCCCGGGAGGGGCCAACGTCCTGACTTTC.